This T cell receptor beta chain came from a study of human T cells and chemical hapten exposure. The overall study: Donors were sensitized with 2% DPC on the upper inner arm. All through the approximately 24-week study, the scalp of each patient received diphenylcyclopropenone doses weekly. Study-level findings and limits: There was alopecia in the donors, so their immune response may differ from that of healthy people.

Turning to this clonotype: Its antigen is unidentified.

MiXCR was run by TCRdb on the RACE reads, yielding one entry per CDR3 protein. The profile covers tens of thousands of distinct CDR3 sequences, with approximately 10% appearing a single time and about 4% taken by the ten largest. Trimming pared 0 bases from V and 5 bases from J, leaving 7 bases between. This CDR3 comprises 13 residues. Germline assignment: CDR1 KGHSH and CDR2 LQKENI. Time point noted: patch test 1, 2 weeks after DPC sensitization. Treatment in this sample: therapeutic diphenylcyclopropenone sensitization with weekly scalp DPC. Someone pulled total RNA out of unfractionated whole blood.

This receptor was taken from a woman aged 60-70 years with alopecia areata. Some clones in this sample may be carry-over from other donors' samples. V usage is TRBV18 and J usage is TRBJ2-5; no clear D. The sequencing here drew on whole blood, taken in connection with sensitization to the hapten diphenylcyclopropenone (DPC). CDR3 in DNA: TGTGCCAGCTCACCACCTAGTACCGAGACCCAGTACTTC. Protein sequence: CASSPPSTETQYF.